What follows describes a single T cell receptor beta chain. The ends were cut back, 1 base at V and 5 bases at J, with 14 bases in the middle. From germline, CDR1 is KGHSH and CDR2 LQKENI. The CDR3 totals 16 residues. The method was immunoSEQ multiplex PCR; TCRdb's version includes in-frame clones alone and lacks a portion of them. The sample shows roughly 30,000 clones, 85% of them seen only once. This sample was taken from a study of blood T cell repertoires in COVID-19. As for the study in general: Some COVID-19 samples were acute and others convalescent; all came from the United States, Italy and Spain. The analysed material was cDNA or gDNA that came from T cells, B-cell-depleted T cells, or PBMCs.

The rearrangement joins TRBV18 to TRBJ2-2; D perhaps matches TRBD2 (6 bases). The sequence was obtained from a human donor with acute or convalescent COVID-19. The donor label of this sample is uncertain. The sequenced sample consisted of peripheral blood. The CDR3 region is CASSPRAAGGTGELFF. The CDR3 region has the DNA TGTGCCAGCTCACCACGGGCGGCCGGAGGGACCGGGGAGCTGTTTTTT.